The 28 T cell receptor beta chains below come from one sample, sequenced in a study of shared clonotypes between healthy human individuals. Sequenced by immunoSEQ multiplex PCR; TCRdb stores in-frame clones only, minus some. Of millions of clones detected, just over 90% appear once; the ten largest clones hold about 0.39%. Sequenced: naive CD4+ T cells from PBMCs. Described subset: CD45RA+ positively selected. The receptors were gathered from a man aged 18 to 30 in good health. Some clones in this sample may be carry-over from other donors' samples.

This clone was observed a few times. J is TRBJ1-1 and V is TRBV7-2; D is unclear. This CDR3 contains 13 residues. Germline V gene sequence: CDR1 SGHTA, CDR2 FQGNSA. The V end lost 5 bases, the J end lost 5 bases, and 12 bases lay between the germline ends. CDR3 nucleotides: TGTGCCAGCAGCCGAAACTTGGGAACTGAAGCTTTCTTT. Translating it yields CASSRNLGTEAFF. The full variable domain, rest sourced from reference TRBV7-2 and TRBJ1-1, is GAGVSQSPSNKVTEKGKDVELRCDPISGHTALYWYRQSLGQGLEFLIYFQGNSAPDKSGLPSDRFSAERTGGSVSTLTIQRTQQEDSAVYLCASSRNLGTEAFFGQGTRLTVV.

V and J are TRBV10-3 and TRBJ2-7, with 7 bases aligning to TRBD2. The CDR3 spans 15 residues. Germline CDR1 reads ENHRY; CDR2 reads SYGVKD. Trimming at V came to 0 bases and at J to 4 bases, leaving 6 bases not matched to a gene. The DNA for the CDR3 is TGTGCCATCAGTGAGTCGGGGAGGGAGAGATACGAGCAGTACTTC. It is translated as CAISESGRERYEQYF.

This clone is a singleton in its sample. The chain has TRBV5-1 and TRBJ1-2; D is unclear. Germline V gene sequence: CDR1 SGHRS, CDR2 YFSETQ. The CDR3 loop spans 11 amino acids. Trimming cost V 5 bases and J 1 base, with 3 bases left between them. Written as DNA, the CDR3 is TGCGCCAGCAGAGATAACTATGGCTACACCTTC. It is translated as CASRDNYGYTF.

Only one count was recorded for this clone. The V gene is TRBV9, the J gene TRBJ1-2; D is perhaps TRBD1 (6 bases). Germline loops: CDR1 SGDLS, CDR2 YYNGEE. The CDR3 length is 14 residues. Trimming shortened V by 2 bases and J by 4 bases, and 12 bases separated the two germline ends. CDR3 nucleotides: TGTGCCAGCAGCGTTACGGGGGCCGGCTATGGCTACACCTTC. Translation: CASSVTGAGYGYTF.

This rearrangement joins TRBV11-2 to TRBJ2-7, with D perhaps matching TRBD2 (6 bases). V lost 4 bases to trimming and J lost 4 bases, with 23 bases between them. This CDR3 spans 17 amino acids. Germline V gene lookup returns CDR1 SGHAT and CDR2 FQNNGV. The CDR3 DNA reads TGTGCCAGCAGCTCCTGGACTAACGGGACCTTCCGTTACGAGCAGTACTTC. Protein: CASSSWTNGTFRYEQYF. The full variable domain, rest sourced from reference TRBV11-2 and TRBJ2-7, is EAGVAQSPRYKIIEKRQSVAFWCNPISGHATLYWYQQILGQGPKLLIQFQNNGVVDDSQLPKDRFSAERLKGVDSTLKIQPAKLEDSAVYLCASSSWTNGTFRYEQYFGPGTRLTVT.

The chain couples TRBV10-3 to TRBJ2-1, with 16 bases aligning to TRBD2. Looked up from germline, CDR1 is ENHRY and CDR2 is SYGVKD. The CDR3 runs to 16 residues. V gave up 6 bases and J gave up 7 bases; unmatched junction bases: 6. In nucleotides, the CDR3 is TGTGCCATCAGGGGACTAGCGGGAGGGCCAAGGAATGAGCAGTTCTTC. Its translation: CAIRGLAGGPRNEQFF.

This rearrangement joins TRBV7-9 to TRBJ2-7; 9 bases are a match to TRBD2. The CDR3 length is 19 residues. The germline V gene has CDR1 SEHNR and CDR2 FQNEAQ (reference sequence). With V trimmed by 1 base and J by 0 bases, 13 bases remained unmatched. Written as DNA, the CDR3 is TGTGCCAGCAGCTTAGGACCGGGACTAGCCGCCTTGAGCTCCTACGAGCAGTACTTC. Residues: CASSLGPGLAALSSYEQYF.

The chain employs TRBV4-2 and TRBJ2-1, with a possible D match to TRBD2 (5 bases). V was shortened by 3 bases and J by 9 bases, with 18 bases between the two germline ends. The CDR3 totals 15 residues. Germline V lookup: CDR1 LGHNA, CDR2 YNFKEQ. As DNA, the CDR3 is TGTGCCAGCAGCCAGGATCGGGGAACGGGAACTGAGCAGTTCTTC. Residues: CASSQDRGTGTEQFF.

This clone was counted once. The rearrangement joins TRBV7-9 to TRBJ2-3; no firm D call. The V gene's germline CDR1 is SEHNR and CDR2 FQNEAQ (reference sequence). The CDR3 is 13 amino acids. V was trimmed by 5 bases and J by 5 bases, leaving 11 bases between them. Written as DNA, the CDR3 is TGTGCCAGCAGCAAGTTCTACGGAGATACGCAGTATTTT. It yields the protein CASSKFYGDTQYF.

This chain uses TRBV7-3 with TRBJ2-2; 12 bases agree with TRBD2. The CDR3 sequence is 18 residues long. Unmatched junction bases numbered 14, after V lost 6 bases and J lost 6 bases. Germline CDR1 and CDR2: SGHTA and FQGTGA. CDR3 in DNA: TGTGCCAGCAGGGGACCCGGGACTAGCGGGCCAGGGGCCGGGGAGCTGTTTTTT. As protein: CASRGPGTSGPGAGELFF.

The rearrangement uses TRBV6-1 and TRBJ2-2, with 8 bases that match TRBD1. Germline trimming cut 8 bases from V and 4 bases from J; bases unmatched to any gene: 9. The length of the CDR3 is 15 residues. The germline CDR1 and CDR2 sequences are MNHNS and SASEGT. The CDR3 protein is CASGDRKGLTGELFF. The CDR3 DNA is TGTGCCAGCGGGGACAGGAAAGGGCTCACCGGGGAGCTGTTTTTT.

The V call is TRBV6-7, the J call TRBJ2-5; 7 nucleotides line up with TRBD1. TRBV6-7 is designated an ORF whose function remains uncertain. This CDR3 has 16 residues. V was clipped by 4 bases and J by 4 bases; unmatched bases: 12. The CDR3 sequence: CASSSPADRVGETQYF. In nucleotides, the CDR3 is TGTGCCAGCAGTTCGCCGGCAGACAGGGTAGGAGAGACCCAGTACTTC.

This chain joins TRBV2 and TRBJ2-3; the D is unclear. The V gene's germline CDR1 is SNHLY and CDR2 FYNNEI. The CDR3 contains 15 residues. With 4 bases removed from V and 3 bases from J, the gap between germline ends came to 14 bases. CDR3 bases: TGTGCCAGCAGTGTAGCCGGAAGTGAGACAGATACGCAGTATTTT. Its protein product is CASSVAGSETDTQYF.

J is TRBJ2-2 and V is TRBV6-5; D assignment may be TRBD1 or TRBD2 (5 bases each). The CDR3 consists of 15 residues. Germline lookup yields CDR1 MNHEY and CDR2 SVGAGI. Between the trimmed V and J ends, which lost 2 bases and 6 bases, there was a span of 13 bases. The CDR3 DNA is TGTGCCAGCAGTTACAAACCGGGGCGCGCCGGGGAGCTGTTTTTT. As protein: CASSYKPGRAGELFF.

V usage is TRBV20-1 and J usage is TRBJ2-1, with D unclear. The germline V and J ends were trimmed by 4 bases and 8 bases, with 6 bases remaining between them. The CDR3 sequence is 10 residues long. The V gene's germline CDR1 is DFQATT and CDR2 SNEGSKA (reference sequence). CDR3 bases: TGCAGTGCTAAAGCCTATGAGCAGTTCTTC. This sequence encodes CSAKAYEQFF.

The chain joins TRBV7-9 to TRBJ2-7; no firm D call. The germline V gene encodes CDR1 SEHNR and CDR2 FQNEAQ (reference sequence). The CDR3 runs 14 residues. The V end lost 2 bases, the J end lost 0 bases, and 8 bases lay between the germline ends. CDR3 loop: CASSLLQSSYEQYF. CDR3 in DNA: TGTGCCAGCAGCTTACTCCAGAGCTCCTACGAGCAGTACTTC.

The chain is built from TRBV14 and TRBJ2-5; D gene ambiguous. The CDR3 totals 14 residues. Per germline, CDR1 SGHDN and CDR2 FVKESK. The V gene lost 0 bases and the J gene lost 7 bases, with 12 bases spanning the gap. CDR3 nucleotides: TGTGCCAGCAGCCAAGATCTGCGTAAGGGGACCCAGTACTTC. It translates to CASSQDLRKGTQYF.

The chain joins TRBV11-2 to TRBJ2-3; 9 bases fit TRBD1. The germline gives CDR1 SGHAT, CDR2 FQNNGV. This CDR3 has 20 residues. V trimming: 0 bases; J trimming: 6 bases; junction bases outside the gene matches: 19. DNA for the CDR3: TGTGCCAGCAGCTTAGAACTAAGACGACCGGGACAGGGATTAGGCGATACGCAGTATTTT. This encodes CASSLELRRPGQGLGDTQYF.

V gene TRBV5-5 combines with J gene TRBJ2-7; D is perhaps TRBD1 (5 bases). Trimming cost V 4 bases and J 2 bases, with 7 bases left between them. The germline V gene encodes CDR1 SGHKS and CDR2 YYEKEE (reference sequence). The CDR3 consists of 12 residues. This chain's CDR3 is CASSPTAYEQYF. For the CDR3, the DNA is TGTGCCAGCAGCCCGACAGCCTACGAGCAGTACTTC.

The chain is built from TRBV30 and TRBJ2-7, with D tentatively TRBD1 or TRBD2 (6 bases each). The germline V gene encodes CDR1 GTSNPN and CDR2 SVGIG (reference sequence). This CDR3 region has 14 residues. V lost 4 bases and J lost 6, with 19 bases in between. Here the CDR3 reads CAWIPRGRLVEQYF. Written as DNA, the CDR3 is TGTGCCTGGATACCTCGGGGGCGACTGGTCGAGCAGTACTTC.

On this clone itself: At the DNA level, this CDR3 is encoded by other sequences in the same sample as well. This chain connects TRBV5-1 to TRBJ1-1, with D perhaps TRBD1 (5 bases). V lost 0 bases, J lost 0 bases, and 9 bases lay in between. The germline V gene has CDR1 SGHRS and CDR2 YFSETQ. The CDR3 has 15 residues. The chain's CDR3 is CASSLAAGLNTEAFF. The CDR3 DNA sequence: TGCGCCAGCAGCTTGGCCGCGGGGCTGAACACTGAAGCTTTCTTT.

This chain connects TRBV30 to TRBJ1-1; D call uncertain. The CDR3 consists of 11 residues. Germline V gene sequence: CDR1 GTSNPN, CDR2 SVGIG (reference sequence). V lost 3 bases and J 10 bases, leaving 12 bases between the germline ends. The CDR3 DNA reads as TGTGCCTGGAGGGGTGAAAACCGAGCTTTCTTT. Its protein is CAWRGENRAFF.

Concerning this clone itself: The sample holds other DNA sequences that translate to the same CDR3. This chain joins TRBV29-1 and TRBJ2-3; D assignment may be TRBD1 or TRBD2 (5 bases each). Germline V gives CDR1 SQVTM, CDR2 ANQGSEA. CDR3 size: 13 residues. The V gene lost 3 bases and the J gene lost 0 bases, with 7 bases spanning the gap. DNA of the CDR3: TGCAGCGTTGAGAGGGGCAGCACAGATACGCAGTATTTT. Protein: CSVERGSTDTQYF.

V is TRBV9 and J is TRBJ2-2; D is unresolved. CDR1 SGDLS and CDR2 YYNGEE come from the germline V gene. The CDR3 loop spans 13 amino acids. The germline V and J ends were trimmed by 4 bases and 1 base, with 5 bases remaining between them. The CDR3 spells CASSSVNTGELFF. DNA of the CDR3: TGTGCCAGCAGCTCGGTGAACACCGGGGAGCTGTTTTTT.

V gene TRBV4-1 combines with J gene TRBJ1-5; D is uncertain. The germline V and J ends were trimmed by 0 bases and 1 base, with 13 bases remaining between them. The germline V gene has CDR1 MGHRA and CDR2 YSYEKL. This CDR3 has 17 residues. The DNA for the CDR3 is TGCGCCAGCAGCCAAGATGTGACATCTCTAAGCAATCAGCCCCAGCATTTT. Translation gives CASSQDVTSLSNQPQHF.

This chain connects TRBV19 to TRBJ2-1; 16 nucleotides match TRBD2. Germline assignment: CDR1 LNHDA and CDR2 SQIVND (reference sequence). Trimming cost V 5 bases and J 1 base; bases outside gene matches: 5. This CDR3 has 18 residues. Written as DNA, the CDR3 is TGTGCCAGTAGTGGGACTAGCGGGAGGGCCTCGTCCTACAATGAGCAGTTCTTC. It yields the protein CASSGTSGRASSYNEQFF.

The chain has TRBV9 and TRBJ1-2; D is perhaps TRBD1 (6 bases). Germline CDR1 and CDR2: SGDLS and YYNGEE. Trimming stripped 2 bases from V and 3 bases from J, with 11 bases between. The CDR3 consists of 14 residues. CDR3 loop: CASSVGALYYGYTF. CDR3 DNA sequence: TGTGCCAGCAGCGTGGGGGCACTTTACTATGGCTACACCTTC.

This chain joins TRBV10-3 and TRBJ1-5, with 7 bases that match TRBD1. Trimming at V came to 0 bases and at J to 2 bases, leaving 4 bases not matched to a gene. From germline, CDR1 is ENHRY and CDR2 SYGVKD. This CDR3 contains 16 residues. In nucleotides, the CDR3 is TGTGCCATCAGTGAGTCCAAAACAGGGGGCAATCAGCCCCAGCATTTT. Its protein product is CAISESKTGGNQPQHF.